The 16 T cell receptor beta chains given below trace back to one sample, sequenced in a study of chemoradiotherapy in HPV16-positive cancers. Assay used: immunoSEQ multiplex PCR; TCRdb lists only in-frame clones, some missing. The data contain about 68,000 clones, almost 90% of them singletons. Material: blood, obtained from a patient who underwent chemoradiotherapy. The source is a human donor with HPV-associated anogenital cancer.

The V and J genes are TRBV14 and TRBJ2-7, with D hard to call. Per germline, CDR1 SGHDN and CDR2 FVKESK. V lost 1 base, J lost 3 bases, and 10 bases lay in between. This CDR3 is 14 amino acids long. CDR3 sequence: CASSQGRQLYEQYF. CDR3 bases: TGTGCCAGCAGCCAAGGTCGACAACTCTACGAGCAGTACTTC. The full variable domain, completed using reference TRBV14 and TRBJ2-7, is EAGVTQFPSHSVIEKGQTVTLRCDPISGHDNLYWYRRVMGKEIKFLLHFVKESKQDESGMPNNRFLAERTGGTYSTLKVQPAELEDSGVYFCASSQGRQLYEQYFGPGTRLTVT.

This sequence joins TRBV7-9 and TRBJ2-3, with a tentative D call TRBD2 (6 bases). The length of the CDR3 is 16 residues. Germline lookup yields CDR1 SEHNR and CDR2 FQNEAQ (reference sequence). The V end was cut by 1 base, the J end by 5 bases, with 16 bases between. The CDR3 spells CASSLVIGPAGDTQYF. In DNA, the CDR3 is TGTGCCAGCAGCTTAGTTATAGGACCAGCGGGAGATACGCAGTATTTT.

The chain's CDR3 is CASLTHYEQYF. The CDR3 DNA reads TGTGCCAGCCTCACCCACTACGAGCAGTACTTC. The gene calls are TRBV6-1 and TRBJ2-7, with no clear D. The ends were cut back, 8 bases at V and 3 bases at J, with 8 bases in the middle. CDR1 is MNHNS, CDR2 SASEGT, per germline. The CDR3 totals 11 residues.

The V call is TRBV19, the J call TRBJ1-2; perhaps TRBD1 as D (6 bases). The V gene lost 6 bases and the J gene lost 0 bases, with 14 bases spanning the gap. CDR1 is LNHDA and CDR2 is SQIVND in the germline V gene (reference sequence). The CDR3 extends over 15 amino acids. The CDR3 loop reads CASSKTGRSNYGYTF. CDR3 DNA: TGTGCCAGTAGCAAGACAGGCCGTTCTAACTATGGCTACACCTTC.

CDR3 sequence (DNA): TGTGCCAGCAGTGAAGGTAGTGGCGGCCAAGAGACCCAGTACTTC. Translated: CASSEGSGGQETQYF. The V gene is TRBV6-1, the J gene TRBJ2-5; no definite D call. Germline CDR1 is MNHNS and CDR2 is SASEGT. The CDR3 length is 15 residues. The germline V and J ends were trimmed by 1 base and 1 base, with 10 bases remaining between them.

The CDR3 loop reads CASSRERVREQYF. CDR3 nucleotides: TGTGCCAGCAGTCGAGAGAGGGTGCGCGAGCAGTACTTC. The chain uses TRBV11-2 and TRBJ2-7, with a weak D call TRBD2 (5 bases). Deletions cut 6 bases from V and 6 bases from J, with 15 bases between. The CDR3 consists of 13 residues. Germline V gene sequence: CDR1 SGHAT, CDR2 FQNNGV.

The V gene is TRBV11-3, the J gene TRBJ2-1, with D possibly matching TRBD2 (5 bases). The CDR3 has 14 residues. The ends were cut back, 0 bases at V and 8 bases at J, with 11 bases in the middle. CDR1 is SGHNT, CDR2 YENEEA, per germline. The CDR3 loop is CASSLDPTRHEQFF. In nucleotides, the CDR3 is TGTGCCAGCAGCTTAGATCCCACTAGGCATGAGCAGTTCTTC.

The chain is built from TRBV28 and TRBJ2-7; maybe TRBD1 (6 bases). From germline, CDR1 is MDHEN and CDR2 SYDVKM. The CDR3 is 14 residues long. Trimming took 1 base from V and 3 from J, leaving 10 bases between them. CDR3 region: CASSLFGQSYEQYF. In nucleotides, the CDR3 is TGTGCCAGCAGTTTATTCGGACAGAGCTACGAGCAGTACTTC.

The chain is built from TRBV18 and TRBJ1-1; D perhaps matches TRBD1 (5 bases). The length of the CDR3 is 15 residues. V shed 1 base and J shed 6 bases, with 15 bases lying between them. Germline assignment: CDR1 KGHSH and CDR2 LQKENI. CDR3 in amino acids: CASSPQAGKSPEAFF. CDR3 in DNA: TGTGCCAGCTCACCACAGGCAGGGAAGAGCCCTGAAGCTTTCTTT.

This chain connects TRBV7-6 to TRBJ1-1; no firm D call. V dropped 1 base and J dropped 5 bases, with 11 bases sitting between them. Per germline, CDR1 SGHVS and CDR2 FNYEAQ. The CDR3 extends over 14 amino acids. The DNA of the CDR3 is TGTGCCAGCAGCTTAGGGCGGGGATTAACTGAAGCTTTCTTT. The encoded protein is CASSLGRGLTEAFF.

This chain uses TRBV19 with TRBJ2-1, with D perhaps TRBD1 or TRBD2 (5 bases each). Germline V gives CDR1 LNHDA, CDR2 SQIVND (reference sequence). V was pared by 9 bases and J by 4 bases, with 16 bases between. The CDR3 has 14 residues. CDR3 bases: TGTGCCAGCAGGGTTGGGACCCCTTACAATGAGCAGTTCTTC. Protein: CASRVGTPYNEQFF.

As DNA, the CDR3 is TGTGCCACCAGCAAAGAACAACAGGGTAACTATGGCTACACCTTC. The encoded protein is CATSKEQQGNYGYTF. The gene calls are TRBV15 and TRBJ1-2, with D perhaps matching TRBD1 (6 bases). From germline, CDR1 is LNHNV and CDR2 YYDKDF (reference sequence). V dropped 4 bases and J dropped 1 base, with 13 bases sitting between them. This CDR3 spans 15 amino acids.

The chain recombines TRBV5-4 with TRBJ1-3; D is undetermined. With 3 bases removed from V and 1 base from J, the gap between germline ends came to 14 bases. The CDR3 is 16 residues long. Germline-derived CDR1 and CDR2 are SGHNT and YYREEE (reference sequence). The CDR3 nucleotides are TGTGCCAGCAGCTCTACGTTACCGCGATCTGGAAACACCATATATTTT. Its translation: CASSSTLPRSGNTIYF.

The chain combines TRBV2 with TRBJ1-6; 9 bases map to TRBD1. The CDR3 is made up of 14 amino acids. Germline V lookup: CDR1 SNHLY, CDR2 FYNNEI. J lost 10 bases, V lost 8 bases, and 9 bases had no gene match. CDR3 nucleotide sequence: TGTGCCAGCCACCGGGACAGGGCATTCTCACCCCTCCACTTT. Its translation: CASHRDRAFSPLHF.

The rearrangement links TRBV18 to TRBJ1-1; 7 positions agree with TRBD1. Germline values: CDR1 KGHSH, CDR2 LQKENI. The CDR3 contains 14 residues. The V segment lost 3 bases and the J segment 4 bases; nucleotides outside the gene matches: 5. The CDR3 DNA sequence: TGTGCCAGCTCACCCGGGACAGTTTCCACTGAAGCTTTCTTT. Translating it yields CASSPGTVSTEAFF.

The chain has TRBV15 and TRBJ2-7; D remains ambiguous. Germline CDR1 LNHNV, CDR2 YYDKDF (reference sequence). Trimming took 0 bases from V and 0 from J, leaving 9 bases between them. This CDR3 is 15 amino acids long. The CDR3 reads CATSRDYAASYEQYF. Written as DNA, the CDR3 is TGTGCCACCAGCAGAGATTATGCAGCCTCCTACGAGCAGTACTTC.